The 25 T cell receptor beta chains given below trace back to one sample, sequenced in a study of blood T cell repertoires in COVID-19. Sequenced by immunoSEQ multiplex PCR; TCRdb stores in-frame clones only, minus some. Of approximately 330,000 clones in the sample, around 89% were seen once. The sample comprised peripheral blood. The receptors shown here come from a woman in her thirties or forties with COVID-19, enrolled during active disease.

The DNA for the CDR3 is TGCGCCAGCAGCGCCGGGACTAGCGGGGCAACAGATACGCAGTATTTT. Amino acid sequence: CASSAGTSGATDTQYF. The V call is TRBV5-1, the J call TRBJ2-3, with TRBD2 matching 13 bases. CDR3 length equals 16 residues. V shed 4 bases and J 3 bases; nucleotides not matched to a gene: 5. The germline V gene has CDR1 SGHRS and CDR2 YFSETQ.

The genes are TRBV2 and TRBJ2-5; 7 nucleotides line up with TRBD2. J gave up 5 bases and V 7 bases, and 7 bases lay outside the gene matches. CDR1 is SNHLY and CDR2 is FYNNEI in the germline V gene. This CDR3 has 13 amino acids. The DNA for the CDR3 is TGTGCCAGCAACCGGGGGGTCACTGAGACCCAGTACTTC. Its translation: CASNRGVTETQYF. The full variable domain, rest sourced from reference TRBV2 and TRBJ2-5, is EPEVTQTPSHQVTQMGQEVILRCVPISNHLYFYWYRQILGQKVEFLVSFYNNEISEKSEIFDDQFSVERPDGSNFTLKIRSTKLEDSAMYFCASNRGVTETQYFGPGTRLLVL.

This chain uses TRBV9 with TRBJ1-3, with unresolved D. This CDR3 region has 16 residues. The V and J ends lost 0 bases and 3 bases respectively, with 13 bases between them. Germline CDR1 SGDLS, CDR2 YYNGEE. In nucleotides, the CDR3 is TGTGCCAGCAGCGTAGCCCCACCAGGCCATGGAAACACCATATATTTT. Its protein product is CASSVAPPGHGNTIYF.

The J gene is TRBJ2-1, the V gene TRBV6-5; 7 nucleotides match TRBD1. The CDR3 length is 14 residues. V was clipped by 2 bases and J by 8 bases; unmatched bases: 6. Germline assignment: CDR1 MNHEY and CDR2 SVGAGI. The CDR3: CASSYLMQGDEQFF. CDR3 sequence (DNA): TGTGCCAGCAGTTACCTGATGCAGGGGGATGAGCAGTTCTTC.

The gene calls are TRBV27 and TRBJ2-1, with 8 bases lining up with TRBD2. This CDR3 is built from 15 residues. Germline V CDR1 and CDR2: MNHEY, SMNVEV (reference sequence). V trimming: 5 bases; J trimming: 5 bases; junction bases outside the gene matches: 8. The CDR3 nucleotides are TGTGCCAGCAGTCCTCAGCGGGGGCCCGACAATGAGCAGTTCTTC. This encodes CASSPQRGPDNEQFF.

The chain combines TRBV12-3 or TRBV12-4 with TRBJ2-1, with 8 bases lining up with TRBD2. The CDR3 spans 12 residues. V trimming: 9 bases; J trimming: 6 bases; junction bases outside the gene matches: 4. The CDR3 bases are TGTGCCAGTCGGGGACTAGTCAATGAGCAGTTCTTC. It yields the protein CASRGLVNEQFF.

This chain links TRBV4-3 with TRBJ2-5; 7 bases are a match to TRBD1. The CDR3 length is 14 residues. Germline loops: CDR1 LGHNA, CDR2 YSLEER. The ends lost 2 bases at V and 2 bases at J; junction bases unmatched: 2. The CDR3 region is CASSQRQGQETQYF. CDR3 in DNA: TGCGCCAGCAGCCAAAGACAGGGTCAAGAGACCCAGTACTTC.

Details on this clone: Additional DNA sequences in this sample encode the identical CDR3. CDR3 DNA sequence: TGTGCCAGCTCACCAGGGACAGGGGAAACTGAAGCTTTCTTT. Its protein is CASSPGTGETEAFF. This chain links TRBV18 with TRBJ1-1, with 10 positions matching TRBD1. Germline lookup yields CDR1 KGHSH and CDR2 LQKENI. The CDR3 has 14 residues. V lost 2 bases and J lost 5; bases outside the gene matches: 2.

The chain carries TRBV9 and TRBJ1-3, with 7 bases matching TRBD1. CDR1 and CDR2 from the germline V gene are SGDLS and YYNGEE. The CDR3 runs to 18 residues. The V segment lost 0 bases and the J segment 3 bases; nucleotides outside the gene matches: 12. The CDR3 DNA is TGTGCCAGCAGCGTAGCTACGGGGGACAGAGCTAATGGAAACACCATATATTTT. Amino acids: CASSVATGDRANGNTIYF.

The rearrangement joins TRBV9 to TRBJ1-1, with D maybe TRBD1 (5 bases). V lost 0 bases, J lost 9 bases, and 12 bases lay in between. The germline V gene has CDR1 SGDLS and CDR2 YYNGEE. This CDR3 is built from 13 residues. The CDR3 spells CASSVGDWGQAFF. The CDR3 coding sequence is TGTGCCAGCAGCGTAGGGGATTGGGGCCAAGCTTTCTTT.

The chain employs TRBV7-2 and TRBJ2-7; 7 nucleotides match TRBD2. This CDR3 region has 14 residues. Germline CDR1 and CDR2: SGHTA and FQGNSA. V trimming: 1 base; J trimming: 2 bases; junction bases outside the gene matches: 2. The DNA for the CDR3 is TGTGCCAGCAGCTTAGATGGACTAGCCTACGAGCAGTACTTC. Translation: CASSLDGLAYEQYF.

The rearrangement links TRBV9 to TRBJ2-5; D is undetermined. The CDR3 spans 15 residues. Germline V lookup: CDR1 SGDLS, CDR2 YYNGEE. V gave up 1 base and J gave up 3 bases, with 13 bases separating them. As DNA, the CDR3 is TGTGCCAGCAGCGTACAGACCTCCACTAAAGAGACCCAGTACTTC. It codes for CASSVQTSTKETQYF. Looking up the rest from reference TRBV9 and TRBJ2-5 gives the full variable domain: DSGVTQTPKHLITATGQRVTLRCSPRSGDLSVYWYQQSLDQGLQFLIQYYNGEERAKGNILERFSAQQFPDLHSELNLSSLELGDSALYFCASSVQTSTKETQYFGPGTRLLVL.

The CDR3 region is CASSEAGGGGHEQYF. The CDR3, as DNA: TGTGCCAGCAGCGAAGCGGGAGGGGGAGGCCACGAGCAGTACTTC. The gene calls are TRBV13 and TRBJ2-7; TRBD2 aligns across 10 bases. J lost 5 bases, V lost 5 bases, and 9 bases had no gene match. The CDR3 consists of 15 residues. The germline V gene encodes CDR1 PRHDT and CDR2 FYEKMQ (reference sequence).

V and J are TRBV9 and TRBJ1-5; D is possibly TRBD1 (6 bases). Trimming cost V 0 bases and J 1 base, with 11 bases left between them. The CDR3 is 16 residues long. CDR1 is SGDLS, CDR2 YYNGEE, per germline. The CDR3 here is CASSVGVGGSNQPQHF. Here the CDR3 DNA reads TGTGCCAGCAGCGTAGGAGTAGGGGGAAGCAATCAGCCCCAGCATTTT.

This chain uses TRBV5-1 with TRBJ1-2; no firm D call. This CDR3 is 13 amino acids long. Deletions cut 4 bases from V and 5 bases from J, with 12 bases between. Per germline, CDR1 SGHRS and CDR2 YFSETQ. This chain's CDR3 is CASSPGSLYGYTF. CDR3 nucleotide sequence: TGCGCCAGCAGCCCCGGGTCTCTTTATGGCTACACCTTC. The full variable domain, with the rest looked up from reference TRBV5-1 and TRBJ1-2, is KAGVTQTPRYLIKTRGQQVTLSCSPISGHRSVSWYQQTPGQGLQFLFEYFSETQRNKGNFPGRFSGRQFSNSRSEMNVSTLELGDSALYLCASSPGSLYGYTFGSGTRLTVV.

The V gene is TRBV5-1, the J gene TRBJ2-7; TRBD2 is a possible D gene (5 bases). This CDR3 has 12 residues. Trimming removed 5 bases from V and 3 bases from J, with 9 bases in between. Germline V gene sequence: CDR1 SGHRS, CDR2 YFSETQ. In nucleotides, the CDR3 is TGCGCCAGCAGTGTCCGGGGCTACGAGCAGTACTTC. Encoded protein: CASSVRGYEQYF.

The chain combines TRBV5-4 with TRBJ2-3, with 8 bases matching TRBD2. The CDR3 spans 16 residues. The germline gives CDR1 SGHNT, CDR2 YYREEE (reference sequence). Trimming removed 2 bases from V and 0 bases from J; junction bases left unmatched: 5. The CDR3, as DNA: TGTGCCAGCAGCTTCGGAGCGGGGGATAGCACAGATACGCAGTATTTT. Amino acid sequence: CASSFGAGDSTDTQYF.

The chain has TRBV19 and TRBJ1-5; D is undetermined. The ends were cut back, 2 bases at V and 0 bases at J, with 5 bases in the middle. Germline CDR1 LNHDA, CDR2 SQIVND (reference sequence). This CDR3 has 14 amino acids. DNA of the CDR3: TGTGCCAGTAGTATACGAGCTAGCAATCAGCCCCAGCATTTT. Translation: CASSIRASNQPQHF.

This chain connects TRBV27 to TRBJ1-4, with D perhaps TRBD1 (6 bases). Germline assignment: CDR1 MNHEY and CDR2 SMNVEV (reference sequence). This CDR3 spans 15 amino acids. Trimming took 5 bases from V and 2 from J, leaving 12 bases between them. The CDR3 nucleotides read TGTGCCAGCAGTCACTCCCAGGGGACTAATGAAAAACTGTTTTTT. It codes for CASSHSQGTNEKLFF.

The rearrangement links TRBV28 to TRBJ2-3; D gene ambiguous. Germline V gene lookup returns CDR1 MDHEN and CDR2 SYDVKM. V shed 2 bases and J shed 4 bases, with 4 bases lying between them. The CDR3 extends over 12 amino acids. The CDR3 bases are TGTGCCAGCAGTTTAGGGCCAGATACGCAGTATTTT. Translated, it gives CASSLGPDTQYF.

This sequence joins TRBV15 and TRBJ1-2; a possible D gene is TRBD1 (5 bases). The CDR3 runs 15 residues. Germline values: CDR1 LNHNV, CDR2 YYDKDF (reference sequence). Trimming pared 2 bases from V and 1 base from J, leaving 11 bases between. CDR3 protein: CATSRPGLFNYGYTF. CDR3 DNA: TGTGCCACCAGCAGACCGGGACTGTTTAACTATGGCTACACCTTC. Combining the CDR3 with reference TRBV15 and TRBJ1-2 gives the whole variable domain DAMVIQNPRYQVTQFGKPVTLSCSQTLNHNVMYWYQQKSSQAPKLLFHYYDKDFNNEADTPDNFQSRRPNTSFCFLDIRSPGLGDTAMYLCATSRPGLFNYGYTFGSGTRLTVV.

The chain is built from TRBV11-3 and TRBJ2-1; TRBD1 aligns across 8 bases. V was clipped by 5 bases and J by 8 bases; unmatched bases: 11. Germline CDR1 and CDR2: SGHNT and YENEEA. This CDR3 is built from 15 residues. The CDR3 region is CASSLEGTGVHEQFF. CDR3 DNA: TGTGCCAGCAGCCTGGAGGGGACAGGAGTCCATGAGCAGTTCTTC.

The gene calls are TRBV5-1 and TRBJ2-7; 9 bases fit TRBD2. The V and J ends lost 0 bases and 5 bases, in that order; junction bases with no gene match: 9. CDR1 and CDR2 from the germline V gene are SGHRS and YFSETQ. The CDR3 loop spans 16 amino acids. The CDR3 is CASSLVSGTSFNEQYF. CDR3 DNA sequence: TGCGCCAGCAGCTTGGTTTCCGGGACTAGCTTCAACGAGCAGTACTTC.

The gene calls are TRBV5-6 and TRBJ1-3; no firm D call. This CDR3 contains 15 residues. The germline V gene has CDR1 SGHDT and CDR2 YYEEEE. Trimming took 2 bases from V and 2 from J, leaving 11 bases between them. The CDR3 is CASSLRGSPGNTIYF. In DNA form, the CDR3 reads TGTGCCAGCAGCTTACGAGGAAGCCCTGGAAACACCATATATTTT.

In its sample, this clone was seen a few times. The chain combines TRBV28 with TRBJ1-1; D not resolved. Germline-derived CDR1 and CDR2 are MDHEN and SYDVKM. CDR3 length equals 16 residues. V was shortened by 7 bases and J by 8 bases, with 26 bases between the two germline ends. The CDR3 here is CASKLTAAFSEGEAFF. The CDR3 nucleotides are TGTGCCAGCAAACTTACCGCGGCCTTCTCCGAGGGCGAAGCTTTCTTT.